Following are 5 T cell receptor beta chains from one sample sequenced in a study of a mutant IDH1 vaccine in newly diagnosed glioma. Antigen specificity for these receptors is unknown. Time point given: week 47, end of study. In every dose of vaccine, 300 ug of mutant IDH1 20-mer peptide was given alongside topical imiquimod. Data came from immunoSEQ multiplex PCR; TCRdb stores just in-frame clones and leaves some out. The table has 45,000 to 55,000 clones, about 88% seen once. The material was PBMCs, obtained from a glioma patient whose treatment included an IDH1 peptide vaccine. The receptors shown here come from a woman aged 25 to 39 with glioma. Some clones in this sample may be carry-over from other donors' samples.

V is TRBV7-9 and J is TRBJ1-5; D not resolved. The V end lost 7 bases, the J end lost 1 base, and 8 bases lay between the germline ends. Germline assignment: CDR1 SEHNR and CDR2 FQNEAQ (reference sequence). CDR3 length: 13 amino acids. The DNA of the CDR3 is TGTGCCAGCACCGTGGACAGCAATCAGCCCCAGCATTTT. The encoded protein is CASTVDSNQPQHF.

The V call is TRBV6-5, the J call TRBJ2-1, with D possibly TRBD1 on 5 matching bases. This CDR3 spans 15 amino acids. Germline V gives CDR1 MNHEY, CDR2 SVGAGI. Deletions cut 6 bases from V and 5 bases from J, with 17 bases between. This chain's CDR3 is CASSPHFDRNNEQFF. The CDR3, as DNA: TGTGCCAGCAGCCCCCACTTCGACAGAAACAATGAGCAGTTCTTC.

This clone was detected a few times. V usage is TRBV13 and J usage is TRBJ1-1; D is possibly TRBD1 (6 bases). CDR3 length equals 13 residues. V was shortened by 5 bases and J by 6 bases, with 13 bases between the two germline ends. The V gene's germline CDR1 is PRHDT and CDR2 FYEKMQ (reference sequence). CDR3 in amino acids: CASSPDRFSEAFF. CDR3 DNA sequence: TGTGCCAGCAGCCCAGACAGGTTCTCTGAAGCTTTCTTT.

The DNA of the CDR3 is TGTGCCAGCAGCTTGGGGGGGGCGCAGGGTCATCCGCCCCAGCATTTT. Amino acid sequence: CASSLGGAQGHPPQHF. The chain joins TRBV5-5 to TRBJ1-5; perhaps TRBD1 as D (6 bases). The CDR3 is made up of 16 amino acids. Trimming left V 0 bases short and J 9 bases short, with 19 bases between. Germline-derived CDR1 and CDR2 are SGHKS and YYEKEE (reference sequence).

About this clone itself: Other DNA sequences in the sample encode the same CDR3. The chain recombines TRBV11-3 with TRBJ2-7; D gene unclear. Between the trimmed V and J ends, which lost 1 base and 6 bases, there was a span of 4 bases. The CDR3 is 11 amino acids. CDR1 and CDR2 from the germline V gene are SGHNT and YENEEA. The CDR3 DNA is TGTGCCAGCAGCTTAGGCAGCGAGCAGTACTTC. As protein: CASSLGSEQYF.